This entry lists 4 T cell receptor beta chains sequenced from one sample in a study of T cells after yellow fever vaccination. A single record per CDR3 protein comes from TCRdb applying MiXCR to the 5' RACE reads. The sample has 620,000 or so distinct CDR3 sequences, 17% seen once. Material: PBMCs, obtained 4 to 5 days after the first yellow fever vaccination. The receptors were gathered from a man between 18 and 29 years old who received the YFV17D yellow fever vaccine.

This clonotype showed up just a few times. This chain joins TRBV4-1 and TRBJ2-3; TRBD1 agrees at 7 bases. V trimming: 2 bases; J trimming: 0 bases; junction bases outside the gene matches: 5. The germline CDR1 and CDR2 sequences are MGHRA and YSYEKL. The CDR3 is made up of 16 amino acids. CDR3 nucleotide sequence: TGCGCCAGCAGCCAATTGGTGACAGGGAGCACAGATACGCAGTATTTT. This codes for CASSQLVTGSTDTQYF.

This clonotype was detected only a few times. The chain combines TRBV29-1 with TRBJ2-5; no definite D call. This CDR3 spans 12 amino acids. With 6 bases removed from V and 5 bases from J, the gap between germline ends came to 13 bases. The V gene's germline CDR1 is SQVTM and CDR2 ANQGSEA. CDR3 in amino acids: CSVDPIGETQYF. In DNA form, the CDR3 reads TGCAGCGTGGACCCGATTGGGGAGACCCAGTACTTC.

The chain uses TRBV29-1 and TRBJ1-1, with TRBD1 matching over 12 bases. The CDR3 consists of 13 residues. J was trimmed by 6 bases and V by 6 bases; bases with no gene match: 5. Germline-derived CDR1 and CDR2 are SQVTM and ANQGSEA. This CDR3 is CSVTGTGGPEAFF. CDR3 nucleotides: TGCAGCGTAACCGGGACAGGGGGCCCTGAAGCTTTCTTT.

The chain recombines TRBV5-1 with TRBJ2-5, with a possible D match to TRBD1 (5 bases). This CDR3 has 14 amino acids. Per the germline V gene, CDR1 is SGHRS and CDR2 is YFSETQ. Trimming left V 8 bases short and J 2 bases short, with 16 bases between. In DNA form, the CDR3 reads TGCGCCAGTCATCCTGGGGCTACACAAGAGACCCAGTACTTC. It is translated as CASHPGATQETQYF.